The 28 T cell receptor beta chains given below trace back to one sample, sequenced in a study of post-analysis software for immune sequencing data. Included in the TCR beta cDNA libraries were unique molecular identifiers. TCRdb reanalysed the PCR reads using MiXCR and keeps one entry per CDR3 protein. The repertoire includes 350,000 to 500,000 distinct CDR3 sequences, approximately 39% of them detected once, and approximately 7.1% sits in the top ten. The antigens these receptors bind are not known. Whole-study results and caveats: Four or five TRBV segments (TRBV5-6, TRBV5-1 and TRBV20-1 among them) occurred more frequently in patients than in controls.

The sequencing sample was made of blood. The receptors were sampled from a girl under 10 years old with multiple sclerosis.

This clonotype was counted only a few times. The chain couples TRBV15 to TRBJ1-6; 8 nucleotides line up with TRBD1. The V gene's germline CDR1 is LNHNV and CDR2 YYDKDF (reference sequence). V dropped 3 bases and J dropped 10; count of bases not matched to a gene: 11. The CDR3 is 16 amino acids. CDR3 sequence (DNA): TGTGCCACCAGCAGCGCAATTGGACAGGGTGGATCACCCCTCCACTTT. Translating it yields CATSSAIGQGGSPLHF.

The V call is TRBV6-2 or TRBV6-3, the J call TRBJ1-2; D not certain. The V gene's germline CDR1 is MNHEY and CDR2 SVGEGT. This CDR3 comprises 14 residues. Trimming pared 4 bases from V and 1 base from J, leaving 10 bases between. CDR3 DNA: TGTGCCAGCAGTTCAAGATTGTTTAACTATGGCTACACCTTC. As protein: CASSSRLFNYGYTF.

The chain uses TRBV5-1 and TRBJ1-2, with a possible D match to TRBD1 (5 bases). V was trimmed by 4 bases and J by 6 bases, leaving 10 bases between them. The CDR3 runs to 12 residues. Germline loops: CDR1 SGHRS, CDR2 YFSETQ. CDR3 DNA: TGCGCCAGCAGCATCCGGGGCGATGGCTACACCTTC. Its protein product is CASSIRGDGYTF.

The J gene is TRBJ2-4, the V gene TRBV12-3 or TRBV12-4; D perhaps matches TRBD2 (5 bases). The CDR3 runs to 13 residues. Between the trimmed V and J ends, which lost 6 bases and 9 bases, there was a span of 15 bases. The CDR3: CASSSASLGIQYF. The CDR3 coding sequence is TGTGCCAGCAGCTCCGCCTCACTAGGCATTCAGTACTTC.

The J gene is TRBJ2-3, the V gene TRBV20-1, with 7 bases lining up with TRBD2. V dropped 6 bases and J dropped 1; count of bases not matched to a gene: 10. Germline CDR1 and CDR2: DFQATT and SNEGSKA (reference sequence). The CDR3 covers 15 residues. CDR3 sequence: CSAGGRESGTDTQYF. For the CDR3, the DNA is TGCAGTGCCGGCGGGCGGGAGAGTGGCACAGATACGCAGTATTTT.

With respect to this clonotype: Mismatch with germline at one junction end may stem from a read error. The rearrangement links TRBV5-5 to TRBJ2-1, with D perhaps given as TRBD1 or TRBD2 (5 bases each). This CDR3 has 16 amino acids. Germline V gene data show CDR1 as SGHKS and CDR2 as YYEKEE (reference sequence). CDR3 nucleotide sequence: TGTGCCAACAGCCTTTTAAGGGACGGCTACTACAATGAGCAGTTCTTC. Translating it yields CANSLLRDGYYNEQFF.

The chain is built from TRBV4-1 and TRBJ2-5; 9 bases map to TRBD1. Gene TRBJ2-7 matches the end of the DNA better, so the J call may be wrong. Per germline, CDR1 MGHRA and CDR2 YSYEKL. The CDR3 has 15 amino acids. This CDR3 reads CASSPSDRGTYEQYF. The CDR3 DNA reads TGCGCCAGCAGCCCTTCTGACAGGGGGACCTACGAGCAGTACTTC.

The V gene is TRBV20-1, the J gene TRBJ1-4; D is ambiguous. This CDR3 comprises 14 residues. V shed 5 bases and J shed 3 bases, with 13 bases lying between them. Germline CDR1 DFQATT, CDR2 SNEGSKA (reference sequence). CDR3 sequence (DNA): TGCAGTGCTCAGGATTCAGCCGCTAATGAAAAACTGTTTTTT. Translated, it gives CSAQDSAANEKLFF.

This clonotype was counted a few times. This chain connects TRBV4-3 to TRBJ2-7; TRBD2 matches 8 bases. After removal of 0 bases from V and 2 bases from J, the junction contained 6 bases not matched to a gene. Germline CDR1 and CDR2: LGHNA and YSLEER. The CDR3 has 16 residues. Written as DNA, the CDR3 is TGCGCCAGCAGCCAAGAGTCTAGCGGGCCTACCTACGAGCAGTACTTC. Translating gives CASSQESSGPTYEQYF.

The chain couples TRBV5-1 to TRBJ2-7, with D possibly TRBD1 on 5 matching bases. The CDR3 has 12 amino acids. CDR1 is SGHRS and CDR2 is YFSETQ in the germline V gene. Deletions cut 5 bases from V and 5 bases from J, with 11 bases between. The CDR3 DNA sequence: TGCGCCAGCAGAAGGGGAAAGGACGAGCAGTACTTC. Residues: CASRRGKDEQYF.

This clonotype was seen a handful of times. The chain carries TRBV5-1 and TRBJ2-7; D remains unclear. CDR1 SGHRS and CDR2 YFSETQ come from the germline V gene. V shed 5 bases and J shed 11 bases, with 23 bases lying between them. The CDR3 length is 14 residues. The CDR3 bases are TGCGCCAGCAGTCTTCATGCGACTTTCCGGAGCGAGTACTTC. Translation gives CASSLHATFRSEYF.

This CDR3 reads CSVGRTGLAGLLTNEQFF. The CDR3 DNA follows: TGCAGCGTTGGGCGAACGGGACTAGCGGGACTATTAACCAATGAGCAGTTCTTC. The chain joins TRBV29-1 to TRBJ2-1, with 13 bases matching TRBD2. Germline V gene data show CDR1 as SQVTM and CDR2 as ANQGSEA. The length of the CDR3 is 18 residues. J was trimmed by 6 bases and V by 4 bases; bases with no gene match: 15.

V and J are TRBV6-2 or TRBV6-3 and TRBJ1-1, with a possible D match to TRBD1 (5 bases). The V end was cut by 4 bases, the J end by 7 bases, with 16 bases between. The germline CDR1 and CDR2 sequences are MNHEY and SVGEGT. This CDR3 spans 14 amino acids. The CDR3 loop is CASSWGIRDGEAFF. The CDR3 region has the DNA TGTGCCAGCAGTTGGGGGATCCGGGACGGTGAAGCTTTCTTT.

This chain uses TRBV6-6 with TRBJ2-5, with a tentative D call TRBD2 (6 bases). Deletions cut 5 bases from V and 4 bases from J, with 14 bases between. The CDR3 is made up of 14 amino acids. The germline gives CDR1 MNHNY, CDR2 SVGAGI (reference sequence). This CDR3 reads CASSMAGLGETQYF. The CDR3 DNA follows: TGTGCCAGCAGTATGGCGGGGTTGGGAGAGACCCAGTACTTC.

This clonotype was recorded a few times. The chain carries TRBV27 and TRBJ2-1; D may be TRBD1 (5 bases). V dropped 5 bases and J dropped 3 bases, with 11 bases sitting between them. CDR1 MNHEY and CDR2 SMNVEV come from the germline V gene (reference sequence). The CDR3 is made up of 14 amino acids. CDR3 nucleotides: TGTGCCAGCAGTCCGGGTAGGGGCTACAATGAGCAGTTCTTC. Amino acid sequence: CASSPGRGYNEQFF.

This clonotype was seen a handful of times. This rearrangement joins TRBV7-3 to TRBJ1-2, with D unresolved. CDR1 and CDR2 from the germline V gene are SGHTA and FQGTGA. V lost 5 bases to trimming and J lost 5 bases, with 12 bases between them. The CDR3 extends over 13 amino acids. The CDR3 DNA follows: TGTGCCAGCAGCCCCTCCCCAATATATGGCTACACCTTC. Translated, it gives CASSPSPIYGYTF.

This chain joins TRBV2 and TRBJ2-1; 16 bases align to TRBD2. This CDR3 region has 17 residues. J was trimmed by 6 bases and V by 6 bases; bases with no gene match: 8. Germline-derived CDR1 and CDR2 are SNHLY and FYNNEI. CDR3 bases: TGTGCCAGCAGCAGGGGACTAGCGGGGGGGCGTAGCAATGAGCAGTTCTTC. Translated: CASSRGLAGGRSNEQFF.

The chain combines TRBV5-8 with TRBJ2-7, with no clear D. Germline loops: CDR1 SGHTS, CDR2 YDEGEE. The V end was cut by 4 bases, the J end by 0 bases, with 17 bases between. This CDR3 comprises 16 residues. In nucleotides, the CDR3 is TGTGCCAGCAGCCCACGGCTCTTCAGCCTCTCCTACGAGCAGTACTTC. This gives the protein CASSPRLFSLSYEQYF.

V is TRBV9 and J is TRBJ2-4, with a weak D call TRBD2 (6 bases). TRBJ2-7 explains the end of the DNA better; the J call may be wrong. This CDR3 is built from 14 residues. Germline CDR1 is SGDLS and CDR2 is YYNGEE. The CDR3, as DNA: TGTGCCAGCAGCCAGGGAGGATTGGCCTACGAGCAGTACTTC. Amino acids: CASSQGGLAYEQYF.

The chain employs TRBV28 and TRBJ2-1, with D perhaps being TRBD1 or TRBD2 (5 bases each). The CDR3 is made up of 17 amino acids. Between the trimmed V and J ends, which lost 3 bases and 7 bases, there was a span of 22 bases. Per germline, CDR1 MDHEN and CDR2 SYDVKM. The chain's CDR3 is CASSFPRGPRVLNEQFF. The CDR3 DNA follows: TGTGCCAGCAGTTTCCCCCGGGGCCCGAGAGTTTTGAATGAGCAGTTCTTC. Filled out from reference TRBV28 and TRBJ2-1, the complete variable domain reads DVKVTQSSRYLVKRTGEKVFLECVQDMDHENMFWYRQDPGLGLRLIYFSYDVKMKEKGDIPEGYSVSREKKERFSLILESASTNQTSMYLCASSFPRGPRVLNEQFFGPGTRLTVL.

This chain joins TRBV24-1 and TRBJ1-2; D ambiguous. Germline loops: CDR1 KGHDR, CDR2 SFDVKD. There are 15 residues in the CDR3. Trimming pared 0 bases from V and 4 bases from J, leaving 11 bases between. The CDR3 coding sequence is TGTGCCACCAGTGATTTGTCATCCGGGATCTATGGCTACACCTTC. It is translated as CATSDLSSGIYGYTF.

This clonotype was seen a handful of times. The chain links TRBV12-3 or TRBV12-4 to TRBJ2-1; possibly TRBD1 for D (6 bases). The CDR3 is 13 residues long. V was pared by 5 bases and J by 10 bases, with 15 bases between. CDR3: CASSLTGFNEQFF. The CDR3 DNA reads TGTGCCAGCAGTCTGACAGGCTTCAACGAGCAGTTCTTC.

In its sample, this clonotype was seen many times. The V gene is TRBV12-3 or TRBV12-4, the J gene TRBJ2-4; TRBD1 matches at 7 bases. J lost 15 bases, V lost 1 base, and 9 bases had no gene match. The CDR3 has 13 amino acids. The CDR3 DNA is TGTGCCAGCAGTTTAGAGGGGGCCGGTAGGTTGTACTTC. Protein product: CASSLEGAGRLYF.

The chain links TRBV3-1 to TRBJ2-3, with TRBD1 matching 7 bases. The V gene end was trimmed by 2 bases and the J gene end by 12 bases; junction bases not matched to a gene: 2. Germline CDR1 LGHDT, CDR2 YNNKEL (reference sequence). This CDR3 region has 11 residues. CDR3 sequence (DNA): TGTGCCAGCAGCCAACAGGGGGTCCAGTATTTT. Protein sequence: CASSQQGVQYF.

The chain has TRBV18 and TRBJ2-1; 7 nucleotides agree with TRBD2. Trimming cost V 2 bases and J 9 bases; bases outside gene matches: 7. Germline V CDR1 and CDR2: KGHSH, LQKENI. This CDR3 has 14 amino acids. In DNA, the CDR3 is TGTGCCAGCTCACCAGGCGGGAGTTACCGTGAGCAGTTCTTC. Protein sequence: CASSPGGSYREQFF.

The chain carries TRBV2 and TRBJ2-2; 9 positions agree with TRBD1. In germline, CDR1 is SNHLY, CDR2 FYNNEI. Unmatched junction bases numbered 10, after V lost 4 bases and J lost 4 bases. The CDR3 covers 17 residues. The CDR3 sequence is CASSARGGQGTTGELFF. Written as DNA, the CDR3 is TGTGCCAGCAGTGCGAGAGGGGGACAGGGTACCACCGGGGAGCTGTTTTTT. Supplemented by reference TRBV2 and TRBJ2-2, the full variable domain reads EPEVTQTPSHQVTQMGQEVILRCVPISNHLYFYWYRQILGQKVEFLVSFYNNEISEKSEIFDDQFSVERPDGSNFTLKIRSTKLEDSAMYFCASSARGGQGTTGELFFGEGSRLTVL.

The chain recombines TRBV20-1 with TRBJ1-1; 7 bases line up with TRBD1. Germline V CDR1 and CDR2: DFQATT, SNEGSKA (reference sequence). V lost 0 bases to trimming and J lost 5 bases; unmatched junction nucleotides: 12. CDR3 length equals 16 residues. CDR3 coding DNA: TGCAGTGCTAGAGATGGTAGCACCCCCAGGGGGACTGAAGCTTTCTTT. It translates to CSARDGSTPRGTEAFF.

This chain uses TRBV5-1 with TRBJ2-7; D call uncertain. CDR1 and CDR2 from the germline V gene are SGHRS and YFSETQ. V gave up 0 bases and J gave up 0 bases, with 4 bases separating them. This CDR3 has 13 amino acids. The CDR3 DNA reads TGCGCCAGCAGCTTGGACACCTCCTACGAGCAGTACTTC. Amino acid sequence: CASSLDTSYEQYF.